Below, one TCR beta chain is given with its context. This specimen belongs to a study of response to subunit inactivated influenza vaccine. Trimming left V 1 base short and J 2 bases short, with 6 bases between. Germline V gene sequence: CDR1 SGHRS, CDR2 YFSETQ. There are 14 residues in the CDR3. TCRdb passed the RT-PCR reads through MiXCR, listing each CDR3 protein once. This sample carries about 520,000 distinct CDR3 sequences, about 25% of them seen once, and the ten largest clones take 1.5% to 2%. The source of this sequence is a man aged 50 to 60 who received an inactivated influenza vaccine. The V and J genes are TRBV5-1 and TRBJ2-2; D uncertain. The source material was CD4+ T cells sorted from PBMCs, sampled roughly 5 days after vaccination. The CDR3 nucleotides read TGCGCCAGCAGCTTGCGGGCAAACACCGGGGAGCTGTTTTTT. Its protein product is CASSLRANTGELFF. Together with reference TRBV5-1 and TRBJ2-2, the CDR3 gives the full variable domain: KAGVTQTPRYLIKTRGQQVTLSCSPISGHRSVSWYQQTPGQGLQFLFEYFSETQRNKGNFPGRFSGRQFSNSRSEMNVSTLELGDSALYLCASSLRANTGELFFGEGSRLTVL.